This TCR beta chain was profiled in a study of metastatic and nonmetastatic thyroid tumors. TCRdb recomputed clones from the PCR reads via MiXCR. The data hold some 55,000 clones, with 20% to 25% observed a single time. Patients had received no treatment of any kind before thyroid surgery. In its sample, this clone was seen many times. Germline V CDR1 and CDR2: SGDLS, YYNGEE. Trimming removed 5 bases from V and 7 bases from J, with 18 bases in between. This CDR3 has 14 amino acids. This TCR derives from a female donor with papillary thyroid cancer or a benign thyroid nodule (not recorded which). Some clones in this sample may be carry-over from other donors' samples. The V and J genes are TRBV9 and TRBJ1-1; D call uncertain. The sequencing sample was made of blood. CDR3 residues: CASREGSARGEAFF. For the CDR3, the DNA is TGTGCCAGCAGGGAAGGCAGTGCCCGGGGTGAAGCTTTCTTT.